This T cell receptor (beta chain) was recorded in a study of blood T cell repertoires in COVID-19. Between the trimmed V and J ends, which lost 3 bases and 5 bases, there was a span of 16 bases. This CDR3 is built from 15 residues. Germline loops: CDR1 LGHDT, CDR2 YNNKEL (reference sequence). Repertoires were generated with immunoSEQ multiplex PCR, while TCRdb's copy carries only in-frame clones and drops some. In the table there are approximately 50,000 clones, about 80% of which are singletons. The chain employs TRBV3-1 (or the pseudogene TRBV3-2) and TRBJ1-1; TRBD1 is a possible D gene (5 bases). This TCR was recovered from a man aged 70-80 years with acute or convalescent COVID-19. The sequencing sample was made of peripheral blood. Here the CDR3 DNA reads TGTGCCAGCAGCCATTTTTTAGGGGTTAGGACTGAAGCTTTCTTT. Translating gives CASSHFLGVRTEAFF.